A selection of T cell receptor beta chains follows, all from one sample in a study of T cells in Graves' hyperthyroidism and ophthalmopathy. TCRdb reprocessed the multiplex PCR reads with MiXCR, giving one entry per CDR3 protein. The sample gives some 740,000 distinct CDR3 sequences, 14% of which show up once; around 9.6% is in the top ten. The sample consisted of blood. The receptors were gathered from a woman between 18 and 29 years old with Graves' hyperthyroidism. CDR3s include the opening cysteine and the closing phenylalanine or tryptophan. Each record gives: CDR3 length, J gene, clone size, D gene, V gene, CDR3 protein, CDR3 DNA. The D gene is left open where the match is weak. Clone size is stated in some rows and not others, as once, few, many or a class when expanded.

CDR3 length: 14
J gene: TRBJ2-7
clone size: NA
D gene: TRBD2
V gene: TRBV19
CDR3 protein: CASSIYGGLNEQYF
CDR3 DNA: TGTGCCAGTAGTATCTACGGGGGACTAAACGAGCAGTACTTC

CDR3 length: 16
J gene: TRBJ2-3
clone size: many
D gene: TRBD2
V gene: TRBV11-3
CDR3 protein: CASSFGLAASTDTQYF
CDR3 DNA: TGTGCCAGCAGCTTCGGACTAGCGGCCTCCACAGATACGCAGTATTTT

CDR3 length: 16
J gene: TRBJ2-2
clone size: few
D gene: NA
V gene: TRBV7-9
CDR3 protein: CASSLTAGMITGELFF
CDR3 DNA: TGTGCCAGCAGCTTAACCGCAGGGATGATCACCGGGGAGCTGTTTTTT

CDR3 length: 19
J gene: TRBJ2-1
clone size: NA
D gene: NA
V gene: TRBV5-1
CDR3 protein: CASSLIAWKNRSSYNEQFF
CDR3 DNA: TGCGCCAGCAGCTTGATTGCCTGGAAGAACCGGAGCTCCTACAATGAGCAGTTCTTC

CDR3 length: 13
J gene: TRBJ2-7
clone size: many
D gene: NA
V gene: TRBV7-9
CDR3 protein: CASSLDQGNEQYF
CDR3 DNA: TGTGCCAGCAGCCTAGATCAGGGGAACGAGCAGTACTTC

CDR3 length: 13
J gene: TRBJ1-2
clone size: few
D gene: NA
V gene: TRBV20-1
CDR3 protein: CSARDGGSYGYTF
CDR3 DNA: TGCAGTGCTAGAGATGGGGGATCCTATGGCTACACCTTC

CDR3 length: 13
J gene: TRBJ1-6
clone size: few
D gene: NA
V gene: TRBV14
CDR3 protein: CASSQVYHSPLHF
CDR3 DNA: TGTGCCAGCAGCCAAGTATACCATTCACCCCTCCACTTT

CDR3 length: 17
J gene: TRBJ1-2
clone size: few
D gene: NA
V gene: TRBV7-9
CDR3 protein: CASRRRGGLTLNYGYTF
CDR3 DNA: TGTGCCAGCAGACGTAGGGGGGGCCTAACCCTTAACTATGGCTACACCTTC

CDR3 length: 15
J gene: TRBJ2-3
clone size: many
D gene: NA
V gene: TRBV11-2
CDR3 protein: CASSLEGYLGDTQYF
CDR3 DNA: TGTGCCAGCAGCTTAGAGGGCTACCTGGGGGATACGCAGTATTTT

CDR3 length: 18
J gene: TRBJ2-2
clone size: NA
D gene: NA
V gene: TRBV28
CDR3 protein: CASSGRVLRQTIAGELFF
CDR3 DNA: TGTGCCAGCAGCGGCAGGGTTTTGAGGCAGACGATCGCCGGGGAGCTGTTTTTT

CDR3 length: 17
J gene: TRBJ2-7
clone size: few
D gene: NA
V gene: TRBV12-3/TRBV12-4
CDR3 protein: CASSLSGVRQSSYEQYF
CDR3 DNA: TGTGCCAGCAGTTTATCCGGGGTGAGACAGAGCTCCTACGAGCAGTACTTC

CDR3 length: 17
J gene: TRBJ1-5
clone size: many
D gene: NA
V gene: TRBV4-1
CDR3 protein: CASSQELVGYGNQPQHF
CDR3 DNA: TGCGCCAGCAGCCAAGAACTAGTAGGGTACGGCAATCAGCCCCAGCATTTT

CDR3 length: 16
J gene: TRBJ1-3
clone size: NA
D gene: NA
V gene: TRBV4-3
CDR3 protein: CASSQDSGYSGNTIYF
CDR3 DNA: TGCGCCAGCAGCCAAGATTCAGGCTACTCTGGAAACACCATATATTTT

CDR3 length: 13
J gene: TRBJ2-7
clone size: many
D gene: NA
V gene: TRBV27
CDR3 protein: CASSQRPAYEQYF
CDR3 DNA: TGTGCCAGCAGCCAACGGCCTGCCTACGAGCAGTACTTC

CDR3 length: 12
J gene: TRBJ2-7
clone size: many
D gene: NA
V gene: TRBV10-3
CDR3 protein: CAISESADEQYF
CDR3 DNA: TGTGCCATCAGTGAGTCGGCGGACGAGCAGTACTTC

CDR3 length: 15
J gene: TRBJ2-3
clone size: NA
D gene: TRBD2
V gene: TRBV20-1
CDR3 protein: CSAPLAGGPPDTQYF
CDR3 DNA: TGCAGTGCCCCCTTAGCGGGAGGGCCCCCAGATACGCAGTATTTT

CDR3 length: 21
J gene: TRBJ1-1
clone size: few
D gene: TRBD1
V gene: TRBV4-3
CDR3 protein: CASSQDHPKTGWRLRSTEAFF
CDR3 DNA: TGCGCCAGCAGCCAAGATCATCCTAAGACAGGGTGGCGCTTAAGATCCACTGAAGCTTTCTTT

CDR3 length: 13
J gene: TRBJ1-2
clone size: many
D gene: NA
V gene: TRBV20-1
CDR3 protein: CSARDLFPNGYTF
CDR3 DNA: TGCAGTGCTAGAGATCTCTTTCCGAATGGCTACACCTTC

CDR3 length: 14
J gene: TRBJ1-5
clone size: many
D gene: TRBD1
V gene: TRBV30
CDR3 protein: CAWTTGGMGQPQHF
CDR3 DNA: TGTGCCTGGACCACAGGGGGCATGGGTCAGCCCCAGCATTTT

CDR3 length: 14
J gene: TRBJ1-5
clone size: NA
D gene: NA
V gene: TRBV4-2
CDR3 protein: CASSQQGGNQPQHF
CDR3 DNA: TGTGCCAGCAGCCAACAGGGCGGCAATCAGCCCCAGCATTTT

CDR3 length: 14
J gene: TRBJ2-1
clone size: few
D gene: TRBD2
V gene: TRBV4-2
CDR3 protein: CASSKPGGFSEQFF
CDR3 DNA: TGTGCCAGCAGTAAGCCGGGAGGGTTTTCTGAGCAGTTCTTC

CDR3 length: 17
J gene: TRBJ2-7
clone size: few
D gene: TRBD1
V gene: TRBV4-1
CDR3 protein: CASSPPGQQAIWNEQYF
CDR3 DNA: TGCGCCAGCAGCCCCCCGGGACAGCAGGCAATATGGAACGAGCAGTACTTC

CDR3 length: 14
J gene: TRBJ2-1
clone size: many
D gene: NA
V gene: TRBV5-1
CDR3 protein: CASSFQGSYNEQFF
CDR3 DNA: TGCGCCAGCAGCTTCCAGGGGTCCTACAATGAGCAGTTCTTC

CDR3 length: 15
J gene: TRBJ2-1
clone size: many
D gene: NA
V gene: TRBV29-1
CDR3 protein: CSVEDGLVVGNEQFF
CDR3 DNA: TGCAGCGTTGAAGATGGCCTAGTCGTTGGCAATGAGCAGTTCTTC

CDR3 length: 16
J gene: TRBJ1-2
clone size: many
D gene: TRBD1
V gene: TRBV20-1
CDR3 protein: CSARGPGQGLAYGYTF
CDR3 DNA: TGCAGTGCTAGGGGCCCGGGACAGGGTTTGGCCTATGGCTACACCTTC

CDR3 length: 13
J gene: TRBJ1-2
clone size: many
D gene: NA
V gene: TRBV10-3
CDR3 protein: CATHEATLNGYTF
CDR3 DNA: TGTGCCACACACGAGGCCACGTTGAATGGCTACACCTTC

CDR3 length: 11
J gene: TRBJ1-1
clone size: NA
D gene: NA
V gene: TRBV27
CDR3 protein: CASSGRGAVLF
CDR3 DNA: TGTGCCAGCAGTGGAAGGGGGGCAGTCCTCTTT

CDR3 length: 13
J gene: TRBJ2-5
clone size: NA
D gene: NA
V gene: TRBV19
CDR3 protein: CASKKGGQETQYF
CDR3 DNA: TGTGCCAGTAAGAAAGGCGGCCAAGAGACCCAGTACTTC

CDR3 length: 14
J gene: TRBJ2-7
clone size: many
D gene: NA
V gene: TRBV11-2
CDR3 protein: CASSSREGSYEQYF
CDR3 DNA: TGTGCCAGCAGCAGTCGTGAGGGCTCCTACGAGCAGTACTTC

CDR3 length: 16
J gene: TRBJ1-5
clone size: many
D gene: TRBD1
V gene: TRBV28
CDR3 protein: CASKPGTGGAKQPQHF
CDR3 DNA: TGTGCCAGCAAACCCGGGACAGGGGGCGCGAAACAGCCCCAGCATTTT

CDR3 length: 14
J gene: TRBJ1-1
clone size: few
D gene: NA
V gene: TRBV20-1
CDR3 protein: CSASIRGRRTEAFF
CDR3 DNA: TGCAGTGCTAGCATCCGGGGCCGTAGGACTGAAGCTTTCTTT

CDR3 length: 15
J gene: TRBJ1-1
clone size: many
D gene: NA
V gene: TRBV4-2
CDR3 protein: CASSPPGTRNTEAFF
CDR3 DNA: TGTGCCAGCAGCCCTCCCGGGACGAGGAACACTGAAGCTTTCTTT

CDR3 length: 14
J gene: TRBJ2-1
clone size: many
D gene: TRBD1
V gene: TRBV20-1
CDR3 protein: CSAWTGIWSNEQFF
CDR3 DNA: TGCAGTGCTTGGACAGGGATATGGAGCAATGAGCAGTTCTTC

CDR3 length: 16
J gene: TRBJ2-1
clone size: NA
D gene: TRBD2
V gene: TRBV6-5
CDR3 protein: CASSYTRLAAYNEQFF
CDR3 DNA: TGTGCCAGCAGTTACACCCGACTAGCGGCTTACAATGAGCAGTTCTTC

CDR3 length: 15
J gene: TRBJ2-7
clone size: NA
D gene: TRBD2
V gene: TRBV20-1
CDR3 protein: CSASPIGRAGYEQYF
CDR3 DNA: TGCAGTGCCTCCCCTATCGGGAGGGCCGGCTACGAGCAGTACTTC

CDR3 length: 15
J gene: TRBJ1-5
clone size: many
D gene: NA
V gene: TRBV12-3/TRBV12-4
CDR3 protein: CASSLNRAINQPQHF
CDR3 DNA: TGTGCCAGCAGTTTAAACAGGGCGATCAATCAGCCCCAGCATTTT

CDR3 length: 15
J gene: TRBJ2-5
clone size: few
D gene: NA
V gene: TRBV9
CDR3 protein: CASSVSVEGGETQYF
CDR3 DNA: TGTGCCAGCAGCGTCTCGGTGGAGGGAGGAGAGACCCAGTACTTC

CDR3 length: 15
J gene: TRBJ2-2
clone size: few
D gene: NA
V gene: TRBV7-9
CDR3 protein: CASSPGTLFTGELFF
CDR3 DNA: TGTGCCAGCAGCCCCGGGACTCTGTTCACCGGGGAGCTGTTTTTT